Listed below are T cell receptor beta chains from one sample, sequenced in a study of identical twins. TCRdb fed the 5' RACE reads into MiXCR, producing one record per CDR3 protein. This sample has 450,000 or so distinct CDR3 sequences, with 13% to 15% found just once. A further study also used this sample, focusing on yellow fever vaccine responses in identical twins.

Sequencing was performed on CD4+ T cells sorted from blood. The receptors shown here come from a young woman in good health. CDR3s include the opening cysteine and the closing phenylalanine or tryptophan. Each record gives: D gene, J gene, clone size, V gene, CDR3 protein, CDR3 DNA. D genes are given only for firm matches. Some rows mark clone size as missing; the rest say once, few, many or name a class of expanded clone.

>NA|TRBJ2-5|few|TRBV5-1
CASSLRGIKETQYF
TGCGCCAGCAGCTTGAGGGGGATAAAAGAGACCCAGTACTTC
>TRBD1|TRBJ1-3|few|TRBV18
CASSPTTGISGNTIYF
TGTGCCAGCTCACCGACGACAGGGATCTCTGGAAACACCATATATTTT
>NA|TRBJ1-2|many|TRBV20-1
CSARDVGQPRYTF
TGCAGTGCTAGAGATGTGGGGCAGCCGCGTTACACCTTC
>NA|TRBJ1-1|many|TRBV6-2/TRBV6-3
CASSYKSIGSRGAMNTEAFF
TGTGCCAGCAGTTACAAGAGTATTGGTAGTAGGGGCGCCATGAACACTGAAGCTTTCTTT
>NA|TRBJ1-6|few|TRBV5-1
CASSTDGYNSPLHF
TGCGCCAGCAGCACGGACGGGTATAATTCACCCCTCCACTTT
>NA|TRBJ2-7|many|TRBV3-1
CASSQDPGNYEQYF
TGTGCCAGCAGCCAAGATCCAGGGAACTACGAGCAGTACTTC
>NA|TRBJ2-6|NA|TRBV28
CASSWLGHNSGANVLTF
TGTGCCAGCAGTTGGTTGGGACATAACTCTGGGGCCAACGTCCTGACTTTC
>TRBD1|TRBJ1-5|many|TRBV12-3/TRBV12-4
CASSRTGANQPQHF
TGTGCCAGCAGTCGGACAGGGGCCAATCAGCCCCAGCATTTT
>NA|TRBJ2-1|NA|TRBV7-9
CASSSQGGSYNEQFF
TGTGCCAGCAGCTCTCAGGGGGGCTCCTACAATGAGCAGTTCTTC
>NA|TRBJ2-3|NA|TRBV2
CASRDVGKGVVQDTQYF
TGTGCCAGCAGGGACGTGGGAAAGGGGGTAGTTCAAGATACGCAGTATTTT
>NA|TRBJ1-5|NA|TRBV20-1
CSAPGVLGNQPQHF
TGCAGTGCTCCAGGGGTTTTGGGCAATCAGCCCCAGCATTTT
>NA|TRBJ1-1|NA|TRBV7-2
CASSLRGVGEAFF
TGTGCCAGCAGCTTAAGGGGGGTTGGGGAAGCTTTCTTT
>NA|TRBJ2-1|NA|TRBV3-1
CASSQGIQESNEQFF
TGTGCCAGCAGCCAAGGTATTCAGGAATCGAATGAGCAGTTCTTC
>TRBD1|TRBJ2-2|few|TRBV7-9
CASSWDRELNTGELFF
TGTGCCAGCAGTTGGGACAGGGAATTGAACACCGGGGAGCTGTTTTTT
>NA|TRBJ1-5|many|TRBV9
CASSADSSNQPQHF
TGTGCCAGCAGCGCCGACAGTAGCAATCAGCCCCAGCATTTT
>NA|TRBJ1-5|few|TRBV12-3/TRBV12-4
CASRRDIRFGNQPQHF
TGTGCCAGCAGGAGGGACATTCGTTTTGGCAATCAGCCCCAGCATTTT
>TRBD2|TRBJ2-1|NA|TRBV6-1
CASSPPQRGSEQFF
TGTGCCAGTAGCCCCCCACAGCGGGGGTCTGAGCAGTTCTTC
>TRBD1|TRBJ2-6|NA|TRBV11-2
CASSWTGTGGSGANVLTF
TGTGCCAGCAGCTGGACCGGGACAGGGGGCTCTGGGGCCAACGTCCTGACTTTC
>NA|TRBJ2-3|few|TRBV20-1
CSARERVGQTDTQYF
TGCAGTGCTAGAGAGCGAGTTGGCCAGACAGATACGCAGTATTTT
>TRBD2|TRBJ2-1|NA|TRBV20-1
CSARDVSSGSSYNEQFF
TGCAGTGCTAGAGATGTGAGTAGCGGGAGCTCCTACAATGAGCAGTTCTTC
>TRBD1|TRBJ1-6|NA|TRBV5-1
CASSSTGVYNSPLHF
TGCGCCAGCAGCTCGACAGGGGTGTATAATTCACCCCTCCACTTT
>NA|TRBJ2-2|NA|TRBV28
CASSRGDKNTGELFF
TGTGCCAGCAGCCGAGGGGACAAGAACACCGGGGAGCTGTTTTTT
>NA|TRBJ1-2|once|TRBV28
CASSPFPNYGYTF
TGTGCCAGCAGTCCCTTCCCTAACTATGGCTACACCTTC
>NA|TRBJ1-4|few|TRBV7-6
CASSRGSSGEKLFF
TGTGCCAGCAGCCGTGGGAGTTCGGGTGAAAAACTGTTTTTT
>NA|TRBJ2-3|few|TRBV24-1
CATSDRTASTDTQYF
TGTGCCACCAGTGATCGGACGGCTAGCACAGATACGCAGTATTTT
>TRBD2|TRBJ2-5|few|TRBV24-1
CATSDLRGVKETQYF
TGTGCCACCAGTGATTTGCGGGGGGTTAAGGAGACCCAGTACTTC
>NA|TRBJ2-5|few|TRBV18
CASSFYRDLSETQYF
TGTGCCAGCTCATTCTACAGGGATTTGTCGGAGACCCAGTACTTC
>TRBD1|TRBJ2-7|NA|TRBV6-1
CASKERRQGAYEQYF
TGTGCCAGCAAGGAGCGGAGGCAGGGGGCATACGAGCAGTACTTC
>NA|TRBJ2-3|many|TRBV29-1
CSVLQGTDTQYF
TGCAGCGTATTACAGGGCACAGATACGCAGTATTTT
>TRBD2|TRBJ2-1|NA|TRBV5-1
CATGPGTSFNEQFF
TGCGCCACCGGACCCGGGACTAGCTTCAATGAGCAGTTCTTC
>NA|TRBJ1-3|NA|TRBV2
CASRTDSGNTIYF
TGTGCCAGTCGGACGGACTCTGGAAACACCATATATTTT
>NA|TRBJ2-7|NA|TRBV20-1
CSARRSQGEQYF
TGCAGTGCCAGGCGGTCCCAGGGCGAGCAGTACTTC
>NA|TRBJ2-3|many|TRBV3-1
CASSQEIWGPTDTQYF
TGTGCCAGCAGCCAAGAAATCTGGGGACCCACAGATACGCAGTATTTT
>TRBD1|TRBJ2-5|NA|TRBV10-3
CAIGTQGVETQYF
TGTGCCATCGGGACGCAGGGGGTCGAGACCCAGTACTTC
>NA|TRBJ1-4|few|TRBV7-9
CASSLAKRDEKLFF
TGTGCCAGCAGCTTAGCGAAGAGAGATGAAAAACTGTTTTTT
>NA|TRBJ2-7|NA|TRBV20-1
CSVSETTGRVYEQYF
TGCAGTGTTTCAGAAACGACAGGTCGAGTCTACGAGCAGTACTTC
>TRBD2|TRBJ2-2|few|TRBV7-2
CASIEAGGLTGELFF
TGTGCCAGCATCGAAGCGGGGGGGCTCACCGGGGAGCTGTTTTTT
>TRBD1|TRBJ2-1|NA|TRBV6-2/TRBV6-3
CASSYLPGQGPYNEQFF
TGTGCCAGCAGTTATTTGCCGGGACAGGGGCCCTACAATGAGCAGTTCTTC
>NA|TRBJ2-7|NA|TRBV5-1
CASSLAGNHYEQYF
TGCGCCAGCAGCTTGGCAGGGAATCACTACGAGCAGTACTTC
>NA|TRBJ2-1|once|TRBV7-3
CASSLNPWANNEQFF
TGTGCCAGCAGCTTAAACCCCTGGGCAAACAATGAGCAGTTCTTC
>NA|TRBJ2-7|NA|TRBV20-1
CSAVRDVSSYEQYF
TGCAGTGCTGTGAGGGACGTCAGCTCCTACGAGCAGTACTTC
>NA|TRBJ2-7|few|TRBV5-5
CASTAPAGSYEQYF
TGTGCCAGTACCGCGCCCGCAGGGTCCTACGAGCAGTACTTC
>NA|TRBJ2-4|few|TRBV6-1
CASSGGGAIQYF
TGTGCCAGCAGTGGAGGGGGGGCCATTCAGTACTTC
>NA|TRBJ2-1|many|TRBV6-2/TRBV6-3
CASSINYNEQFF
TGTGCCAGCAGTATAAACTACAATGAGCAGTTCTTC
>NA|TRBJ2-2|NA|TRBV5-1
CASTIRDGGELFF
TGCGCCAGCACTATCCGGGACGGCGGGGAGCTGTTTTTT
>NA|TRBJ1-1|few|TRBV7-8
CASSLAGRTYAEAFF
TGTGCCAGCAGCTTAGCAGGCAGAACTTACGCTGAAGCTTTCTTT
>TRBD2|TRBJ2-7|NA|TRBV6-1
CASSRGLAEIYEQYF
TGTGCCAGCAGCAGGGGACTAGCGGAGATATACGAGCAGTACTTC
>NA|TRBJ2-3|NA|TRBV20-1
CSARETYTDTQYF
TGCAGTGCTAGGGAGACTTACACAGATACGCAGTATTTT
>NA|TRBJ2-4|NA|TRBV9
CASSRAGLDIQYF
TGTGCCAGCAGCAGAGCCGGGTTGGACATTCAGTACTTC
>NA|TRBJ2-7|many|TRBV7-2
CASSLEAAAYEQYF
TGTGCCAGCAGCTTAGAGGCGGCAGCCTACGAGCAGTACTTC